This paragraph covers one TCR beta chain sequence. These data belong to a study of shared clonotypes between healthy human individuals. Using immunoSEQ multiplex PCR, the repertoire was profiled, and TCRdb retains in-frame clones only, with some absent. The sample lists over a million clones, around 78% occurring once. The germline V gene encodes CDR1 LGHNA and CDR2 YNFKEQ. The CDR3 is 16 amino acids. The J segment lost 4 bases and the V segment lost 4 bases, leaving 10 bases of the junction unmatched. Sequencing was carried out using memory CD4+ T cells from PBMCs. The subset was: CD45RA-negative fraction. The receptor was isolated from a man between 18 and 35 years old in good health. Some clones in this sample may be carry-over from other donors' samples. The rearrangement uses TRBV4-2 and TRBJ2-1, with TRBD2 matching over 7 bases. The CDR3 DNA sequence: TGTGCCAGCAGCCGGGAGGGAGGCGGGAATTACAATGAGCAGTTCTTC. Its protein is CASSREGGGNYNEQFF.